These 21 T cell receptor beta chains were sequenced from one sample in a study of blood T cell repertoires in COVID-19. Sequenced by immunoSEQ multiplex PCR; TCRdb stores in-frame clones only, minus some. The repertoire includes 95,000 to 150,000 clones, roughly 90% of them detected once, and 3.5% to 4% sits in the top ten. The sequenced sample was peripheral blood. Receptors originate from a woman between 55 and 75 years old with COVID-19, enrolled during active disease.

In nucleotides, the CDR3 is TGTGCCAGCACCCAAGGGACAGTTAACTATGGCTACACCTTC. Translated, it gives CASTQGTVNYGYTF. This chain links TRBV6-5 with TRBJ1-2; TRBD1 matches at 7 bases. The CDR3 totals 14 residues. Per the germline V gene, CDR1 is MNHEY and CDR2 is SVGAGI. Germline trimming cut 7 bases from V and 1 base from J; bases unmatched to any gene: 6.

The chain has TRBV19 and TRBJ2-7, with TRBD1 as a possible D gene (6 bases). Between the trimmed V and J ends, which lost 8 bases and 5 bases, there was a span of 13 bases. Per the germline V gene, CDR1 is LNHDA and CDR2 is SQIVND (reference sequence). This CDR3 has 12 amino acids. The CDR3: CASGAGDDEQYF. The CDR3 DNA follows: TGTGCCAGTGGGGCAGGGGACGACGAGCAGTACTTC. The variable domain in full, with the rest retrieved from reference TRBV19 and TRBJ2-7, is DGGITQSPKYLFRKEGQNVTLSCEQNLNHDAMYWYRQDPGQGLRLIYYSQIVNDFQKGDIAEGYSVSREKKESFPLTVTSAQKNPTAFYLCASGAGDDEQYFGPGTRLTVT.

The CDR3 DNA reads TGCGCCAGCAGCCAAGCTCTAGGGACTGATCTCTCTGGGGCCAACGTCCTGACTTTC. Its protein is CASSQALGTDLSGANVLTF. The chain couples TRBV4-3 to TRBJ2-6; D might be TRBD2 (6 bases). Trimming pared 1 base from V and 0 bases from J, leaving 16 bases between. There are 19 residues in the CDR3. The germline CDR1 and CDR2 sequences are LGHNA and YSLEER.

This clone was observed a handful of times. The chain couples TRBV7-2 to TRBJ2-7; 9 bases line up with TRBD1. Per germline, CDR1 SGHTA and CDR2 FQGNSA. Trimming at V came to 3 bases and at J to 0 bases, leaving 6 bases not matched to a gene. The CDR3 consists of 16 residues. The CDR3 nucleotides are TGTGCCAGCAGCTTGGACAGGGGACCCCACTCCTACGAGCAGTACTTC. Amino acid sequence: CASSLDRGPHSYEQYF.

This chain uses TRBV7-9 with TRBJ2-6, with a tentative D call TRBD1 (6 bases). The CDR3 has 15 residues. V lost 5 bases to trimming and J lost 2 bases, with 10 bases between them. Germline CDR1 and CDR2: SEHNR and FQNEAQ (reference sequence). The CDR3 reads CASSRQGTGANVLTF. CDR3 DNA: TGTGCCAGCAGCCGGCAGGGGACTGGGGCCAACGTCCTGACTTTC.

The chain has TRBV7-7 and TRBJ1-1; no reliable D call. Germline CDR1 and CDR2: SSHAT and FNYEAQ (reference sequence). The V end lost 5 bases, the J end lost 1 base, and 8 bases lay between the germline ends. This CDR3 is built from 13 residues. The CDR3 sequence: CASSMTQNTEAFF. The DNA of the CDR3 is TGTGCCAGCAGCATGACACAGAACACTGAAGCTTTCTTT.

The chain is built from TRBV10-3 and TRBJ1-1; 12 bases agree with TRBD1. The CDR3 sequence is 15 residues long. Germline assignment: CDR1 ENHRY and CDR2 SYGVKD. V trimming: 7 bases; J trimming: 7 bases; junction bases outside the gene matches: 10. CDR3 region: CAIKPGTGGMSEAFF. In nucleotides, the CDR3 is TGTGCCATCAAACCCGGGACAGGGGGCATGAGTGAAGCTTTCTTT.

The V gene is TRBV7-9, the J gene TRBJ2-1, with 11 positions matching TRBD2. Germline values: CDR1 SEHNR, CDR2 FQNEAQ (reference sequence). The length of the CDR3 is 14 residues. Germline trimming cut 4 bases from V and 7 bases from J; bases unmatched to any gene: 3. The CDR3 reads CASSWGLAENEQFF. CDR3 DNA sequence: TGTGCCAGCAGCTGGGGACTAGCGGAAAATGAGCAGTTCTTC. The complete variable domain, with remaining parts taken from reference TRBV7-9 and TRBJ2-1, reads DTGVSQNPRHKITKRGQNVTFRCDPISEHNRLYWYRQTLGQGPEFLTYFQNEAQLEKSRLLSDRFSAERPKGSFSTLEIQRTEQGDSAMYLCASSWGLAENEQFFGPGTRLTVL.

The chain combines TRBV19 with TRBJ1-1, with D unclear. The CDR3 contains 14 residues. V was shortened by 3 bases and J by 0 bases, with 8 bases between the two germline ends. Germline CDR1 is LNHDA and CDR2 is SQIVND (reference sequence). The CDR3 here is CASSIKPMNTEAFF. The CDR3, as DNA: TGTGCCAGTAGTATTAAGCCCATGAACACTGAAGCTTTCTTT.

This chain joins TRBV6-2 or TRBV6-3 and TRBJ1-6; D gene ambiguous. Per the germline V gene, CDR1 is MNHEY and CDR2 is SVGEGT. The CDR3 runs 18 residues. The V and J ends lost 0 bases and 7 bases respectively, with 19 bases between them. CDR3 residues: CASSYSGAAVVLNSPLHF. The CDR3 DNA sequence: TGTGCCAGCAGTTACTCCGGAGCAGCCGTCGTACTCAATTCACCCCTCCACTTT.

The chain is built from TRBV12-5 and TRBJ1-5; 8 bases line up with TRBD1. V was pared by 6 bases and J by 5 bases, with 3 bases of the junction left unmatched. Germline assignment: CDR1 LGHNT and CDR2 FRNRAP. The CDR3 loop spans 13 amino acids. This CDR3 is CASGDRDHQPQHF. Written as DNA, the CDR3 is TGTGCTAGTGGGGACAGGGACCATCAGCCCCAGCATTTT.

The chain couples TRBV5-1 to TRBJ1-1, with D uncertain. Germline loops: CDR1 SGHRS, CDR2 YFSETQ. This CDR3 has 13 residues. The V end lost 4 bases, the J end lost 6 bases, and 13 bases lay between the germline ends. The CDR3 here is CASSEGRQAEAFF. The CDR3 DNA follows: TGCGCCAGCAGCGAGGGTCGGCAGGCTGAAGCTTTCTTT.

The chain links TRBV7-3 to TRBJ2-2, with 8 positions matching TRBD1. Germline lookup yields CDR1 SGHTA and CDR2 FQGTGA. Trimming removed 5 bases from V and 1 base from J; junction bases left unmatched: 9. This CDR3 is 17 amino acids long. CDR3 DNA: TGTGCCAGCAGCCCCCACAGTGGACAGGGGAACACCGGGGAGCTGTTTTTT. Protein product: CASSPHSGQGNTGELFF.

The chain employs TRBV6-5 and TRBJ1-2; no firm D call. In germline, CDR1 is MNHEY, CDR2 SVGAGI. The CDR3 totals 13 residues. V was pared by 6 bases and J by 6 bases, with 14 bases between. Here the CDR3 DNA reads TGTGCCAGCAGCTTCGGTTGGGAGGATGGCTACACCTTC. It yields the protein CASSFGWEDGYTF.

CDR3 coding DNA: TGTGCCAGCAGCTTATGGGCGGGGGCGAACACCGGGGAGCTGTTTTTT. Encoded protein: CASSLWAGANTGELFF. The chain uses TRBV7-2 and TRBJ2-2; TRBD2 aligns across 7 bases. The CDR3 sequence is 16 residues long. Germline loops: CDR1 SGHTA, CDR2 FQGNSA. With 2 bases clipped from V and 0 bases from J, the junction kept 3 bases outside the gene matches. Full variable domain (outside the CDR3, taken from reference TRBV7-2 and TRBJ2-2): GAGVSQSPSNKVTEKGKDVELRCDPISGHTALYWYRQSLGQGLEFLIYFQGNSAPDKSGLPSDRFSAERTGGSVSTLTIQRTQQEDSAVYLCASSLWAGANTGELFFGEGSRLTVL.

This clone came up once. V gene TRBV19 combines with J gene TRBJ1-2; D perhaps matches TRBD1 (5 bases). The germline V gene has CDR1 LNHDA and CDR2 SQIVND (reference sequence). Trimming took off 9 bases at V and 5 bases at J, with 13 bases between the two ends. The CDR3 has 12 residues. The DNA for the CDR3 is TGTGCCAGCCAGACGGGGGTTTATGGCTACACCTTC. Its protein product is CASQTGVYGYTF.

The chain recombines TRBV3-1 (or the pseudogene TRBV3-2) with TRBJ2-4, with 8 bases lining up with TRBD2. Germline assignment: CDR1 LGHDT and CDR2 YNNKEL (reference sequence). The junction had 11 bases not matched to a gene; V was cut back by 4 bases and J by 3 bases. The CDR3 loop spans 17 amino acids. The CDR3 sequence is CASSPSGGVGGKNIQYF. CDR3 sequence (DNA): TGTGCCAGCAGCCCATCGGGAGGGGTTGGCGGCAAAAACATTCAGTACTTC.

This chain joins TRBV4-1 and TRBJ1-2, with D tentatively TRBD1 (5 bases). The CDR3 is made up of 17 amino acids. Looked up from germline, CDR1 is MGHRA and CDR2 is YSYEKL. V lost 4 bases, J lost 3 bases, and 21 bases lay in between. The CDR3 nucleotides read TGCGCCAGCAGCCCTACTGATAGTGGCGGGGGATACTATGGCTACACCTTC. This codes for CASSPTDSGGGYYGYTF.

The chain links TRBV6-2 or TRBV6-3 to TRBJ1-5, with D perhaps TRBD1 (6 bases). This CDR3 has 13 residues. CDR1 is MNHEY and CDR2 is SVGEGT in the germline V gene. V lost 6 bases to trimming and J lost 4 bases, with 10 bases between them. The CDR3 region is CASSRTDNQPQHF. As DNA, the CDR3 is TGTGCCAGCAGCCGGACAGATAATCAGCCCCAGCATTTT.

The chain has TRBV2 and TRBJ2-3, with TRBD2 matching 7 bases. V lost 0 bases and J lost 2; bases outside the gene matches: 8. The germline V gene has CDR1 SNHLY and CDR2 FYNNEI. The CDR3 runs 17 residues. The CDR3 is CASSEAQAGIFTDTQYF. The CDR3 nucleotides read TGTGCCAGCAGTGAAGCGCAAGCGGGGATTTTCACAGATACGCAGTATTTT.

The chain employs TRBV18 and TRBJ1-6; the match to TRBD1 covers 7 bases. Germline-derived CDR1 and CDR2 are KGHSH and LQKENI. The CDR3 is 14 amino acids. V shed 4 bases and J 9 bases; nucleotides not matched to a gene: 6. The CDR3 DNA is TGTGCCAGCTCACGGGAAGGGGGCAGTTCACCCCTCCACTTT. Protein product: CASSREGGSSPLHF.